What follows are 21 T cell receptor beta chains derived from one specimen sequenced in a study of human T cells and chemical hapten exposure. One entry per CDR3 protein, called by TCRdb with MiXCR from the RACE reads. The table has some 42,000 distinct CDR3 sequences, 8.9% seen once. The sample's time point: patch test 2, 6 weeks after DPC sensitization. Documented treatment: therapeutic diphenylcyclopropenone sensitization with weekly scalp DPC. Sequenced material: whole blood, taken in connection with sensitization to the hapten diphenylcyclopropenone (DPC). These receptor sequences come from a woman aged 40 to 50 with alopecia areata. Some clones in this sample may be carry-over from other donors' samples.

V is TRBV6-5 and J is TRBJ2-6; D ambiguous. The CDR3 totals 16 residues. V lost 6 bases to trimming and J lost 0 bases, with 12 bases between them. Germline-derived CDR1 and CDR2 are MNHEY and SVGAGI. CDR3 in DNA: TGTGCCAGCAGGTCTGGCAGCAGCTCTGGGGCCAACGTCCTGACTTTC. This gives the protein CASRSGSSSGANVLTF.

The chain carries TRBV6-5 and TRBJ2-6; D may be TRBD1 (6 bases). V was trimmed by 10 bases and J by 0 bases, leaving 13 bases between them. Germline assignment: CDR1 MNHEY and CDR2 SVGAGI. CDR3 size: 15 residues. The CDR3 DNA is TGTGCCACACAGGGAATAGGCTCTGGGGCCAACGTCCTGACTTTC. Protein: CATQGIGSGANVLTF.

At least ten counts were recorded for this clonotype. The CDR3 region is CASSFLAGAQETQYF. DNA for the CDR3: TGTGCCAGCAGCTTTCTGGCGGGGGCCCAAGAGACCCAGTACTTC. V gene TRBV11-1 combines with J gene TRBJ2-5; tentative D call: TRBD2 (7 bases). Germline CDR1 SGHAT, CDR2 FQDESV (reference sequence). Between the trimmed V and J ends, which lost 3 bases and 1 base, there was a span of 12 bases. The CDR3 covers 15 residues.

This clonotype showed up many times. This sequence joins TRBV11-2 and TRBJ1-2; 7 nucleotides line up with TRBD1. Germline V gene data show CDR1 as SGHAT and CDR2 as FQNNGV. J was trimmed by 4 bases and V by 3 bases; bases with no gene match: 5. The CDR3 has 14 amino acids. The CDR3 DNA reads TGTGCCAGCAGCTTTTTCTCAGGGGGCTATGGCTACACCTTC. This translates into CASSFFSGGYGYTF.

The chain employs TRBV4-1 and TRBJ1-3, with D uncertain. The CDR3 has 11 amino acids. Germline CDR1 reads MGHRA; CDR2 reads YSYEKL. The V end lost 1 base, the J end lost 5 bases, and 0 bases lay between the germline ends. CDR3 DNA: TGCGCCAGCAGCCAAGGAAACACCATATATTTT. Protein product: CASSQGNTIYF.

Regarding this clonotype: Given a much more abundant clone one base away, this may be a read error. The gene calls are TRBV18 and TRBJ1-1; TRBD1 might be the D (5 bases). The CDR3 length is 15 residues. CDR1 KGHSH and CDR2 LQKENI come from the germline V gene. CDR3 sequence (DNA): TGTACCAGCTCACCGAGGGACTTTCTCGGGACTGAAGCTTTCTTT. It yields the protein CTSSPRDFLGTEAFF.

The chain carries TRBV5-1 and TRBJ2-3, with D unclear. Germline V gene data show CDR1 as SGHRS and CDR2 as YFSETQ. This CDR3 spans 13 amino acids. V lost 0 bases to trimming and J lost 2 bases, with 4 bases between them. CDR3 protein: CASSLANTDTQYF. In DNA form, the CDR3 reads TGCGCCAGCAGCTTGGCTAACACAGATACGCAGTATTTT.

This clonotype occurred many times. The chain has TRBV6-1 and TRBJ1-5; D possibly corresponds to TRBD1 (5 bases). This CDR3 contains 14 residues. The V gene's germline CDR1 is MNHNS and CDR2 SASEGT. V was cut by 1 base and J by 5 bases, with 9 bases left in between. CDR3: CASSEGGVYQPQHF. The CDR3, as DNA: TGTGCCAGCAGTGAAGGAGGGGTATATCAGCCCCAGCATTTT.

This clonotype is medium-sized within its sample. The CDR3 loop reads CASSPTAYQETQYF. The CDR3, as DNA: TGTGCCAGCAGCCCCACAGCCTACCAAGAGACCCAGTACTTC. This chain links TRBV7-8 with TRBJ2-5; D gene unclear. Germline CDR1 is SGHVS and CDR2 is FQNEAQ. CDR3 length: 14 amino acids. Trimming stripped 5 bases from V and 0 bases from J, with 10 bases between. The variable domain in full, completed from reference TRBV7-8 and TRBJ2-5, reads GAGVSQSPRYKVAKRGQDVALRCDPISGHVSLFWYQQALGQGPEFLTYFQNEAQLDKSGLPSDRFFAERPEGSVSTLKIQRTQQEDSAVYLCASSPTAYQETQYFGPGTRLLVL.

This clonotype was observed at least ten times. This chain joins TRBV19 and TRBJ1-5; perhaps TRBD1 as D (6 bases). The CDR3 is made up of 15 amino acids. Trimming shortened V by 3 bases and J by 2 bases, and 11 bases separated the two germline ends. Germline loops: CDR1 LNHDA, CDR2 SQIVND (reference sequence). The CDR3 spells CASSMITGRNQPQHF. CDR3 bases: TGTGCCAGTAGTATGATCACAGGGCGCAATCAGCCCCAGCATTTT.

This clonotype was recorded at least ten times. This chain's CDR3 is CASRGAEAFF. Here the CDR3 DNA reads TGTGCCTCGAGGGGTGCTGAAGCTTTCTTT. The V gene is TRBV6-2 or TRBV6-3, the J gene TRBJ1-1; possible D gene TRBD1, 5 bases. This CDR3 comprises 10 residues. Germline V gene lookup returns CDR1 MNHEY and CDR2 SVGEGT. With 11 bases removed from V and 6 bases from J, the gap between germline ends came to 10 bases.

The table lists this clonotype with a few counts. The chain couples TRBV28 to TRBJ2-1; D possibly corresponds to TRBD1 (5 bases). Trimming cost V 3 bases and J 5 bases, with 14 bases left between them. This CDR3 is built from 15 residues. Germline V gives CDR1 MDHEN, CDR2 SYDVKM. Here the CDR3 reads CASSLGQVPNNEQFF. CDR3 in DNA: TGTGCCAGCAGTTTGGGGCAGGTTCCGAACAATGAGCAGTTCTTC. Filled out from reference TRBV28 and TRBJ2-1, the complete variable domain reads DVKVTQSSRYLVKRTGEKVFLECVQDMDHENMFWYRQDPGLGLRLIYFSYDVKMKEKGDIPEGYSVSREKKERFSLILESASTNQTSMYLCASSLGQVPNNEQFFGPGTRLTVL.

This clonotype was detected ten times or more. The rearrangement joins TRBV14 to TRBJ2-2, with D perhaps TRBD2 (5 bases). Germline V gene lookup returns CDR1 SGHDN and CDR2 FVKESK. The CDR3 loop spans 15 amino acids. Trimming stripped 6 bases from V and 5 bases from J, with 16 bases between. The CDR3 loop is CASSRTPSGTGELFF. The DNA of the CDR3 is TGTGCCAGCAGTCGGACTCCCTCGGGGACCGGGGAGCTGTTTTTT.

This clonotype came up a few times. The chain recombines TRBV6-6 with TRBJ2-6; D gene unclear. Germline CDR1 and CDR2: MNHNY and SVGAGI (reference sequence). The CDR3 sequence is 14 residues long. Trimming shortened V by 7 bases and J by 0 bases, and 7 bases separated the two germline ends. CDR3 protein: CASNYLSGANVLTF. The CDR3 coding sequence is TGTGCCAGCAACTACCTCTCTGGGGCCAACGTCCTGACTTTC.

This clonotype was detected many times. This sequence joins TRBV4-1 and TRBJ2-3, with 10 bases aligning to TRBD2. The CDR3 is made up of 17 amino acids. The germline gives CDR1 MGHRA, CDR2 YSYEKL. The junction had 5 bases not matched to a gene; V was cut back by 1 base and J by 1 base. The CDR3: CASSQVGTSGGTDTQYF. In DNA, the CDR3 is TGCGCCAGCAGCCAAGTGGGCACTAGCGGGGGCACAGATACGCAGTATTTT.

This clonotype showed up many times. The chain uses TRBV7-9 and TRBJ2-3; tentatively, D is TRBD1 or TRBD2 (6 bases each). Trimming cost V 1 base and J 7 bases, with 15 bases left between them. The CDR3 contains 15 residues. Germline values: CDR1 SEHNR, CDR2 FQNEAQ (reference sequence). The CDR3 DNA sequence: TGTGCCAGCAGCTTAGGGGGGGCCTTTGAGAATACGCAGTATTTT. It translates to CASSLGGAFENTQYF.

This clonotype was counted at least ten times. V and J are TRBV5-1 and TRBJ2-7; perhaps TRBD1 as D (5 bases). Germline V gene lookup returns CDR1 SGHRS and CDR2 YFSETQ. This CDR3 has 13 residues. The V gene lost 4 bases and the J gene lost 4 bases, with 12 bases spanning the gap. For the CDR3, the DNA is TGCGCCAGCAGCGTTGCACAGGAATACGAGCAGTACTTC. This sequence encodes CASSVAQEYEQYF.

This clonotype was recorded at least ten times. This chain uses TRBV12-3 or TRBV12-4 with TRBJ2-7; D is uncertain. The CDR3 consists of 11 residues. V shed 3 bases and J shed 1 base, with 1 base lying between them. In DNA form, the CDR3 reads TGTGCCAGCAGTTTTTCCTACGAGCAGTACTTC. Protein sequence: CASSFSYEQYF.

The chain carries TRBV29-1 and TRBJ2-1; D could derive from TRBD1 or TRBD2 (5 bases each). The V end lost 6 bases, the J end lost 7 bases, and 19 bases lay between the germline ends. CDR1 is SQVTM, CDR2 ANQGSEA, per germline. CDR3 size: 14 residues. CDR3 sequence: CSVDEGRTWNEQFF. The DNA for the CDR3 is TGCAGCGTGGACGAGGGACGGACCTGGAATGAGCAGTTCTTC.

This clonotype was counted at least ten times. The CDR3 reads CSVRGGAGGNYEQYF. The DNA of the CDR3 is TGCAGCGTCCGCGGAGGGGCAGGGGGGAACTACGAGCAGTACTTC. The chain has TRBV29-1 and TRBJ2-7, with D possibly being TRBD1 (7 bases). Germline lookup yields CDR1 SQVTM and CDR2 ANQGSEA. Trimming took off 6 bases at V and 3 bases at J, with 21 bases between the two ends. The CDR3 consists of 15 residues.

This clonotype was seen a few times. The chain is built from TRBV12-3 or TRBV12-4 and TRBJ2-1; TRBD2 aligns across 14 bases. This CDR3 comprises 18 residues. V dropped 5 bases and J dropped 2; count of bases not matched to a gene: 8. The CDR3 region is CASSLRTSGRYPYNEQFF. The CDR3 DNA reads TGTGCCAGCAGTCTTCGGACTAGCGGGAGGTACCCCTACAATGAGCAGTTCTTC.